The present T cell receptor beta chain was sequenced within a study of OX40 agonist ivuxolimab in advanced cancers. Study-level results: Dosing at 0.1 to 3.0 mg/kg was accompanied by clonal expansion of CD4+ and CD8+ blood T cells by week 6.

At cycle 4 day 1, cycle 7 day 1, and baseline, blood was sampled. Trimming took 1 base from V and 5 from J, leaving 17 bases between them. The CDR3 is 16 amino acids. The germline gives CDR1 MNHNS, CDR2 SASEGT. In the case of this clone: What it binds is not known.

Clones were sequenced by immunoSEQ multiplex PCR, and TCRdb holds only the in-frame ones, with some missing. Seen here are about 49,000 clones, 85% observed once, and the top ten hold roughly 20%. This receptor was taken from an adult with an advanced solid tumor such as melanoma, head and neck, liver or kidney cancer. The source was CD4+ or CD8+ T cells sorted from blood, collected in a trial of the OX40 agonist ivuxolimab. The V gene is TRBV6-1, the J gene TRBJ1-2; D perhaps matches TRBD1 (5 bases). The CDR3 nucleotides are TGTGCCAGCAGTGAAGAAATGGGGGGTACCTGGTATGGCTACACCTTC. This encodes CASSEEMGGTWYGYTF.